This T cell receptor beta chain stems from a study of control samples from healthy donors and cancer patients. With 6 bases clipped from V and 4 bases from J, the junction kept 2 bases outside the gene matches. The CDR3 is 13 residues long. A note on this clone: Other DNA sequences within the sample encode an identical CDR3.

The method was immunoSEQ multiplex PCR; TCRdb's version includes in-frame clones alone and lacks a portion of them. This table holds about 92,000 clones, roughly 82% found once. Sequencing used blood. V and J are TRBV12-3 or TRBV12-4 and TRBJ1-5, with 8 bases fitting TRBD1. The source is a woman aged 55 to 70 in good health. CDR3 nucleotide sequence: TGTGCCAGCAGCAGGACAGGGAATCAGCCCCAGCATTTT. Its translation: CASSRTGNQPQHF.